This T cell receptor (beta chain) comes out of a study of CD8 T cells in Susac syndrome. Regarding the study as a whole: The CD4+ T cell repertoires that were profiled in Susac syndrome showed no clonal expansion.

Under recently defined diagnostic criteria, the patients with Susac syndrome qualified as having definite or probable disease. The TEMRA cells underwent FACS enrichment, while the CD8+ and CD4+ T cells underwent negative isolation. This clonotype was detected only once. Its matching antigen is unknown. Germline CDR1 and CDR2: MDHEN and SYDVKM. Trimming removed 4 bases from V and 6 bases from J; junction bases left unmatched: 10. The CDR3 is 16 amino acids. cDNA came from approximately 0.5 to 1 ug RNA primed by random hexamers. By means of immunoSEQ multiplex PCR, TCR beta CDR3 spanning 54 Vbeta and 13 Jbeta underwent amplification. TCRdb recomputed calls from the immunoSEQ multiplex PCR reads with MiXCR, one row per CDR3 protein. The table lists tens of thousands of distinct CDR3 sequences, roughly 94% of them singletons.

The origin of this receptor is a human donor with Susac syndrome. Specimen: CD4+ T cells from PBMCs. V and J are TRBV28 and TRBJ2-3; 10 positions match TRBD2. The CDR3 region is CASSYPISGGADTQYF. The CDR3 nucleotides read TGTGCCAGCAGTTACCCCATAAGCGGGGGGGCGGATACGCAGTATTTT.